The rows below give T cell receptor beta chains drawn from one sample of a study of T cell repertoires in cytomegalovirus infection. TCRdb re-analysed the reads in MiXCR, keeping a single row per CDR3 protein. The repertoire consists of about 700,000 distinct CDR3 sequences, with 30% to 40% occurring once and the leading ten covering about 18%. These receptors' targets are unknown. The source material was cultured PBMCs, sampled from culture after CMV antigen stimulation. The source is a human donor in good health (CMV status not recorded). Some clones in this sample may be carry-over from other donors' samples. Each CDR3 is given with its conserved first and last residue. D genes are given only for firm matches. Clone size is stated in some rows and not others, as once, few, many or a class when expanded.

>TRBJ2-3|many|TRBV4-2|NA
TGTGCCAGCAGCCAAGATCAAATAGATACGCAGTATTTT
CASSQDQIDTQYF
>TRBJ1-4|NA|TRBV4-3|TRBD1
TGCGCCAGCAGCCAAGAACTCGGGACAGATCGAGCAACTAATGAAAAACTGTTTTTT
CASSQELGTDRATNEKLFF
>TRBJ1-4|few|TRBV6-1|NA
TGTGCCAGCAGCGAAACCATCAGGGGCAGAGAAAAACTGTTTTTT
CASSETIRGREKLFF
>TRBJ2-7|NA|TRBV28|NA
TGTGCCAGCAGTTTACCCTTTTTGGCCGAGCAGTACTTC
CASSLPFLAEQYF
>TRBJ2-5|NA|TRBV7-9|TRBD2
TGTGCCAGCAGCTCCTACCCCCCCCGGGCTAGCGGGTATGAGACCCAGTACTTC
CASSSYPPRASGYETQYF
>TRBJ1-6|NA|TRBV12-3/TRBV12-4|NA
TGTGCCAGCAGTTTAGGGACAGTCGGTTCACCCCTCCACTTT
CASSLGTVGSPLHF
>TRBJ2-7|few|TRBV5-4|TRBD1
TGTGCCAGCAGCTTGGGGGGCCCGGGACAGGGTTACGAGCAGTACTTC
CASSLGGPGQGYEQYF
>TRBJ2-1|few|TRBV2|NA
TGTGCCAGCAGTGAAGCGCCCTGGCGGAATGAGCAGTTCTTC
CASSEAPWRNEQFF
>TRBJ1-1|NA|TRBV7-9|TRBD1
TGTGCCAGCAGCTTCTCGACAGGGACCACTGAAGCTTTCTTT
CASSFSTGTTEAFF
>TRBJ2-1|NA|TRBV6-1|NA
TGTGCCAGCAGTGAAGTTCGAGGGACCTACAATGAGCAGTTCTTC
CASSEVRGTYNEQFF
>TRBJ2-1|few|TRBV6-2/TRBV6-3|NA
TGTGCCAGCAGGGGGGCAGGCTACAATGAGCAGTTCTTC
CASRGAGYNEQFF
>TRBJ2-3|NA|TRBV7-2|TRBD2
TGTGCCAGCAGCCCCATAGCGGGGGGGGGAACAGATACGCAGTATTTT
CASSPIAGGGTDTQYF
>TRBJ1-2|NA|TRBV12-3/TRBV12-4|TRBD1
TGTGCCAGCAGCTCGAATAGACAGGGGATTTCTAACTATGGCTACACCTTC
CASSSNRQGISNYGYTF
>TRBJ2-7|NA|TRBV20-1|NA
TGCAGTGCTGCGAATGACGGTTCCTACGAGCAGTACTTC
CSAANDGSYEQYF
>TRBJ1-6|NA|TRBV2|NA
TGTGCCAGCAGTGAAGATCGGCAGGGCTATAATTCACCCCTCCACTTT
CASSEDRQGYNSPLHF
>TRBJ2-4|few|TRBV7-8|TRBD2
TGTGCCAGCAGCCCTCGTGTTGGACTAGCGGGAGTTTATGTCAAAAACATTCAGTACTTC
CASSPRVGLAGVYVKNIQYF
>TRBJ1-1|few|TRBV5-1|TRBD1
TGCGCCAGCAGCCCCGGACAGGCAGGGGACACTGAAGCTTTCTTT
CASSPGQAGDTEAFF
>TRBJ2-1|NA|TRBV2|NA
TGTGCCAGCACTAAAGCGGCAGGAGCGTACAATGAGCAGTTCTTC
CASTKAAGAYNEQFF
>TRBJ2-2|NA|TRBV7-2|NA
TGTGCCAGCAGCTTAATTTGGGCCGGGGAGCTGTTTTTT
CASSLIWAGELFF
>TRBJ1-5|NA|TRBV7-6|NA
TGTGCCAGCAGCCAGGGAGAAAATCAGCCCCAGCATTTT
CASSQGENQPQHF
>TRBJ1-1|NA|TRBV5-4|NA
TGTGCCAGCAGCTTGGCGGTGCAGGAAAACACTGAAGCTTTCTTT
CASSLAVQENTEAFF
>TRBJ2-7|NA|TRBV7-6|TRBD1
TGTGCCAGCAGCGCGACAGGGGTTCTCTACGAGCAGTACTTC
CASSATGVLYEQYF
>TRBJ2-7|NA|TRBV20-1|NA
TGCAGTGCGCGACCGTCCGAGGTGGCCTACGAGCAGTACTTC
CSARPSEVAYEQYF
>TRBJ2-5|many|TRBV7-8|NA
TGTGCCAGCAGCTTAGCTCCGAAGGGGACCCGAGAAGAGACCCAGTACTTC
CASSLAPKGTREETQYF
>TRBJ2-7|NA|TRBV10-3|NA
TGTGCCATCAGTGAGAATGGCCCGGACCCGAATTGCGAGCAGTACTTC
CAISENGPDPNCEQYF
>TRBJ1-4|many|TRBV7-2|TRBD1
TGTGCCAGCAGCCGGGGGGACAGTTATGAAAAACTGTTTTTT
CASSRGDSYEKLFF
>TRBJ2-7|NA|TRBV5-4|NA
TGTGCCAGCAGCCACCGCGGCCCAAGAACCTACGAGCAGTACTTC
CASSHRGPRTYEQYF
>TRBJ1-1|few|TRBV6-5|TRBD1
TGTGCCAGCAAAATAATGGAGTTGGGACAGAGGGCTTTCTTT
CASKIMELGQRAFF
>TRBJ1-4|few|TRBV6-2/TRBV6-3|TRBD1
TGTGCCAGCAGAAAACGACAGGGATCAACTAATGAAAAACTGTTTTTT
CASRKRQGSTNEKLFF
>TRBJ1-1|NA|TRBV28|NA
TGTGCCAGCAGACCGCTTAGGAGCACTGAAGCTTTCTTT
CASRPLRSTEAFF
>TRBJ1-2|few|TRBV4-1|NA
TGCGCCAGCAGCCAGACACAGGGTGGTAGCTATGGCTACACCTTC
CASSQTQGGSYGYTF
>TRBJ2-7|NA|TRBV4-3|TRBD2
TGCGCCAGCACCTTATACCCCGAGCCTGCGGGGGACGAGCAGTACTTC
CASTLYPEPAGDEQYF
>TRBJ1-6|NA|TRBV5-4|NA
TGTGCCAGCAGCCTCGACAGGACACCACCCCTCCACTTT
CASSLDRTPPLHF
>TRBJ2-4|once|TRBV15|NA
TGTGCCACCAGCAGACCGCGATTTAAAAACATTCAGTACTTC
CATSRPRFKNIQYF
>TRBJ1-4|NA|TRBV20-1|NA
TGCAGTGCTAGACGGGGGTCAACTAATGAAAAACTGTTTTTT
CSARRGSTNEKLFF
>TRBJ1-1|NA|TRBV20-1|NA
TGCAGTGCTAGAGGACAGGATAGGGCAGAAGCTTTCTTT
CSARGQDRAEAFF
>TRBJ1-5|NA|TRBV20-1|NA
TGCAGTGCTTCCCATAGCAATCAGCCCCAGCATTTT
CSASHSNQPQHF
>TRBJ2-7|NA|TRBV4-1|NA
TGCGCCAGCAGCCAAGTTAGCAGTATGGTAAGCCCTACCTACGAGCAGTACTTC
CASSQVSSMVSPTYEQYF
>TRBJ2-5|NA|TRBV7-8|NA
TGTGCCAGCAGCTTAGCGCCGGCCCCGAGAGAGACCCAGTACTTC
CASSLAPAPRETQYF
>TRBJ1-5|few|TRBV20-1|NA
TGCAGTGCTCAACCGACAGCAGATCGGCCCCAGCATTTT
CSAQPTADRPQHF
>TRBJ2-7|NA|TRBV6-2/TRBV6-3|TRBD1
TGTGCCAGCAGTTACGGCTCCGGGACAGAGCCCTACGAGCAGTACTTC
CASSYGSGTEPYEQYF
>TRBJ2-7|NA|TRBV7-2|NA
TGTGCCAGCAGCGTTGGCCAATACGAGCAGTACTTC
CASSVGQYEQYF
>TRBJ1-1|NA|TRBV6-1|NA
TGTGCCAGCAGCTCAGACGGAAAAGAAGCTTTCTTT
CASSSDGKEAFF
>TRBJ2-3|NA|TRBV7-9|TRBD2
TGTGCCACCGGGGTCGTTAGCGGGAGGGCCGCAGATACGCAGTATTTT
CATGVVSGRAADTQYF
>TRBJ1-1|few|TRBV6-1|TRBD1
TGTGCCATAAAACAGGGGAGGCACACTGAAGCTTTCTTT
CAIKQGRHTEAFF
>TRBJ1-2|few|TRBV12-3/TRBV12-4|NA
TGTGCCAGCAGCGGACTGTGGGATGGCTACACCTTC
CASSGLWDGYTF
>TRBJ1-4|few|TRBV7-9|NA
TGTGCCAGCAGCTTAGCCGCCATTGAAAAACTGTTTTTT
CASSLAAIEKLFF
>TRBJ2-2|NA|TRBV20-1|NA
TGCAGTGGCCGGGACCGTACCACCGGGGAGCTGTTTTTT
CSGRDRTTGELFF
>TRBJ2-3|few|TRBV12-3/TRBV12-4|NA
TGTGCCACCCGGGGGGCCCTAGCGGTTACGCAGTATTTT
CATRGALAVTQYF
>TRBJ2-7|NA|TRBV6-2/TRBV6-3|NA
TGTGCCAGCAATATTGATTCGGGCGCCTACGAGCAGTACTTC
CASNIDSGAYEQYF
>TRBJ2-3|NA|TRBV20-1|NA
TGCAGTGCTAGAGATCCGGGGGCAAGCACAGATACGCAGTATTTT
CSARDPGASTDTQYF
>TRBJ2-1|NA|TRBV28|TRBD1
TGTGCCAGCAATATAGGGACAGAATACAATGAGCAGTTCTTC
CASNIGTEYNEQFF
>TRBJ2-7|NA|TRBV7-6|NA
TGTGCCAGCAGGAGAGGACAGAGCTCCTACGAGCAGTACTTC
CASRRGQSSYEQYF
>TRBJ2-1|NA|TRBV6-2/TRBV6-3|TRBD2
TGTGCCAGCAGTTACCCAGAGCTAGCGGGGGGGAAATATGAGCAGTTCTTC
CASSYPELAGGKYEQFF
>TRBJ2-2|NA|TRBV7-2|TRBD2
TGTGCCAGCAGCTTATGGCCCCCAGCGGGAGGAGGCACCGGGGAGCTGTTTTTT
CASSLWPPAGGGTGELFF